These T cell receptor beta chains were read from a single sample in a study of blood T cell repertoires in COVID-19. TCRdb keeps only in-frame clones here, not all; method: immunoSEQ multiplex PCR. In the table there are over 130,000 clones, about 90% of which are singletons. Material for sequencing was peripheral blood. These receptors all come from a woman older than 75 with acute or convalescent COVID-19. CDR3s include the opening cysteine and the closing phenylalanine or tryptophan. The D gene is left open where the match is weak. Only part of the rows carry a size: once, few, many, or a class if the clone is expanded.

>-|TRBV11-2|TRBJ2-7|-
CASSISGTDSYEQYF
TGTGCCAGCAGCATCTCCGGGACTGATTCCTACGAGCAGTACTTC
>-|TRBV15|TRBJ1-3|-
CATSRDLVRGSGNTIYF
TGTGCCACCAGCAGAGATTTAGTAAGGGGGTCTGGAAACACCATATATTTT
>-|TRBV6-2/TRBV6-3|TRBJ1-1|-
CASSYPRRGFTEAFF
TGTGCCAGCAGTTACCCCCGCAGGGGATTTACTGAAGCTTTCTTT
>-|TRBV25-1|TRBJ1-2|-
CASSEGGRYGYTF
TGTGCCAGCAGTGAAGGTGGGCGCTATGGCTACACCTTC
>TRBD1|TRBV5-6|TRBJ1-1|-
CASSRRQGRGNTEAFF
TGTGCCAGCAGCCGACGACAGGGCCGCGGGAACACTGAAGCTTTCTTT
>TRBD1|TRBV3-1/TRBV3-2|TRBJ1-1|-
CASSLTGGNTEAFF
TGTGCCAGCAGCCTGACAGGGGGAAACACTGAAGCTTTCTTT
>TRBD1|TRBV6-2/TRBV6-3|TRBJ2-5|once
CASSEDRGYQETQYF
TGTGCCAGCAGCGAGGACAGGGGATACCAAGAGACCCAGTACTTC
>TRBD1|TRBV18|TRBJ1-2|-
CASSPGQGPFYGYTF
TGTGCCAGCTCACCGGGACAGGGACCCTTCTATGGCTACACCTTC
>TRBD1|TRBV2|TRBJ1-6|-
CASSAGQGTNSPLHF
TGTGCCAGCAGCGCCGGACAGGGGACTAATTCACCCCTCCACTTT
>TRBD1|TRBV3-1/TRBV3-2|TRBJ2-2|-
CASSQSNRGNTGELFF
TGTGCCAGCAGCCAAAGTAACAGGGGGAACACCGGGGAGCTGTTTTTT
>-|TRBV18|TRBJ2-2|-
CASSPLGAETGELFF
TGTGCCAGCTCACCACTTGGCGCGGAGACCGGGGAGCTGTTTTTT
>-|TRBV19|TRBJ1-1|-
CASSIDLPTPQAFF
TGTGCCAGTAGTATAGATCTCCCCACACCGCAAGCTTTCTTT
>TRBD2|TRBV7-3|TRBJ2-5|-
CASSSRLAGEEETQYF
TGTGCCAGCAGCTCCAGACTAGCGGGGGAAGAAGAGACCCAGTACTTC
>-|TRBV18|TRBJ1-4|-
CASSYSFDEKLFF
TGTGCCAGCTCCTATTCATTTGATGAAAAACTGTTTTTT
>-|TRBV6-5|TRBJ1-2|-
CASSLMGANYGYTF
TGTGCCAGCAGTCTAATGGGAGCAAACTATGGCTACACCTTC
>TRBD1|TRBV5-1|TRBJ2-1|-
CASSSVPPGQGGNEQFF
TGCGCCAGCAGCTCGGTTCCCCCGGGACAGGGAGGCAATGAGCAGTTCTTC
>-|TRBV6-2/TRBV6-3|TRBJ2-1|-
CASSSAGAHNEQFF
TGTGCCAGCAGTTCGGCAGGGGCCCACAATGAGCAGTTCTTC
>TRBD1|TRBV11-3|TRBJ2-1|-
CASSRGQGSYNEQFF
TGTGCCAGCAGCAGGGGACAGGGGTCCTACAATGAGCAGTTCTTC
>TRBD1|TRBV5-1|TRBJ1-2|-
CASSSGYGQGAGYTF
TGCGCCAGCAGCTCGGGATATGGACAGGGGGCTGGCTACACCTTC
>TRBD1|TRBV30|TRBJ2-3|-
CAWSVGQGSSDTQYF
TGTGCCTGGAGTGTAGGACAGGGGAGCTCCGATACGCAGTATTTT
>-|TRBV12-3/TRBV12-4|TRBJ1-1|once
CASSRTVEAFF
TGTGCCAGCAGCAGGACAGTTGAAGCTTTCTTT
>TRBD2|TRBV9|TRBJ2-5|-
CASSAGLAGGQETQYF
TGTGCCAGCAGCGCCGGACTAGCGGGGGGACAAGAGACCCAGTACTTC
>TRBD1|TRBV12-5|TRBJ2-1|-
CASGGQEYNEQFF
TGTGCTAGTGGGGGACAGGAGTACAATGAGCAGTTCTTC
>-|TRBV29-1|TRBJ1-1|-
CSALQGGTEAFF
TGCAGCGCTTTACAGGGAGGGACTGAAGCTTTCTTT
>-|TRBV2|TRBJ2-1|-
CASRGGNNEQFF
TGTGCCAGCAGGGGAGGAAACAATGAGCAGTTCTTC
>TRBD2|TRBV27|TRBJ2-7|-
CASSNLAGVYEQYF
TGTGCCAGCAGTAACCTAGCGGGGGTCTACGAGCAGTACTTC
>-|TRBV6-5|TRBJ1-2|once
CASSSGFGATYGYTF
TGTGCCAGCAGTTCCGGCTTTGGGGCCACCTATGGCTACACCTTC
>TRBD1|TRBV15|TRBJ2-1|-
CATSRASDRGFGNEQFF
TGTGCCACCAGCAGAGCTTCGGACAGGGGATTCGGCAATGAGCAGTTCTTC
>-|TRBV24-1|TRBJ1-1|-
CATSDFEGRWFRDTEAFF
TGTGCCACCAGTGATTTTGAGGGGAGGTGGTTCAGGGACACTGAAGCTTTCTTT
>TRBD1|TRBV10-3|TRBJ1-6|-
CAIRQGAGNSPLHF
TGTGCCATCAGACAGGGGGCGGGTAATTCACCCCTCCACTTT
>-|TRBV6-5|TRBJ1-2|-
CASSYQGNGYTF
TGTGCCAGCAGTTACCAGGGAAATGGCTACACCTTC
>-|TRBV10-3|TRBJ1-2|-
CAISESTGETGYTF
TGTGCCATCAGTGAGTCAACAGGAGAAACGGGCTACACCTTC
>-|TRBV7-9|TRBJ1-3|-
CASSILLVSGNTIYF
TGTGCCAGCAGCATCTTACTGGTCTCTGGAAACACCATATATTTT
>TRBD1|TRBV5-1|TRBJ2-4|-
CASSLTGGQNIQYF
TGCGCCAGCAGCTTAACAGGGGGGCAAAACATTCAGTACTTC
>TRBD1|TRBV9|TRBJ1-2|-
CASSVDPGGRTATNYGYTF
TGTGCCAGCAGCGTTGACCCAGGGGGCCGTACCGCTACTAACTATGGCTACACCTTC
>-|TRBV6-1|TRBJ1-2|-
CASSEVFGQLEGYTF
TGTGCCAGCAGTGAGGTGTTCGGACAGCTTGAAGGCTACACCTTC
>TRBD1|TRBV19|TRBJ1-5|-
CASTMGTGDQPQHF
TGTGCCAGTACTATGGGCACAGGGGATCAGCCCCAGCATTTT
>TRBD1|TRBV3-1/TRBV3-2|TRBJ1-6|-
CASSRTGNNSPLHF
TGTGCCAGCAGCCGGACAGGGAATAATTCACCCCTCCACTTT
>TRBD1|TRBV30|TRBJ1-4|-
CAWETPGGPSEKLFF
TGTGCCTGGGAGACCCCAGGGGGCCCGTCGGAAAAACTGTTTTTT
>-|TRBV21-1|TRBJ1-6|-
CASSKFIEHQTPYNSPLHF
TGTGCCAGCAGCAAATTTATTGAGCACCAGACTCCTTATAATTCACCCCTCCACTTT
>TRBD2|TRBV5-1|TRBJ2-3|once
CASTLGASGGDTQYF
TGCGCCAGCACCCTCGGGGCTAGCGGGGGAGATACGCAGTATTTT
>TRBD1|TRBV19|TRBJ1-1|few
CASSTSRQGRKRNTEAFF
TGTGCCAGTAGTACGAGCCGACAGGGTAGGAAAAGGAACACTGAAGCTTTCTTT
>-|TRBV5-5|TRBJ1-3|-
CASIIPGGNTIYF
TGTGCCAGCATCATCCCAGGGGGAAACACCATATATTTT
>-|TRBV2|TRBJ1-3|-
CASIQQRSSGNTIYF
TGTGCCAGCATCCAACAGCGGAGCTCTGGAAACACCATATATTTT
>-|TRBV27|TRBJ1-4|-
CASSLVGSAVPNEKLFF
TGTGCCAGCAGTTTAGTGGGTAGCGCGGTCCCTAATGAAAAACTGTTTTTT
>TRBD1|TRBV7-3|TRBJ2-1|-
CASSPRTGYNEQFF
TGTGCCAGCAGCCCACGGACAGGCTACAATGAGCAGTTCTTC
>TRBD1|TRBV28|TRBJ1-2|-
CASSFSGQGRLGYTF
TGTGCCAGCAGTTTCAGTGGACAGGGACGTCTTGGCTACACCTTC
>-|TRBV4-2|TRBJ2-5|-
CASSPVEGETQYF
TGTGCCAGCAGCCCTGTCGAGGGAGAGACCCAGTACTTC
>TRBD2|TRBV7-2|TRBJ2-7|-
CASSYRGGFRYEQYF
TGTGCCAGCAGCTATCGGGGGGGCTTCAGGTACGAGCAGTACTTC
>TRBD1|TRBV5-4|TRBJ1-1|-
CASSLDRAANTEAFF
TGTGCCAGCAGCCTGGACAGGGCTGCAAACACTGAAGCTTTCTTT
>TRBD2|TRBV28|TRBJ2-7|-
CASSGEGRPNEQYF
TGTGCCAGCAGTGGGGAGGGCCGCCCGAACGAGCAGTACTTC
>TRBD1|TRBV10-3|TRBJ1-5|-
CAISESGTGGNQPQHF
TGTGCCATCAGTGAGTCGGGGACAGGGGGCAACCAGCCCCAGCATTTT